This T cell receptor beta chain was obtained from a study of T cell changes during pregnancy in multiple sclerosis. This clone was picked up one time. Only in-frame clones appear in the TCRdb table, and some are missing; sequencing was by immunoSEQ multiplex PCR. The sample lists about 38,000 clones; roughly 90% were seen once. This clonotype was sampled from a female donor with multiple sclerosis, enrolled in a pregnancy study. Sequencing was performed on CD4+ T cells from peripheral blood mononuclear cells, taken in the second trimester of pregnancy.

CDR3 bases: TGTGCCAGTAGTATCTCAGTAATGAACACTGAAGCTTTCTTT. It translates to CASSISVMNTEAFF. This chain connects TRBV19 to TRBJ1-1; D is ambiguous. Germline CDR1 reads LNHDA; CDR2 reads SQIVND (reference sequence). V was cut by 3 bases and J by 0 bases, with 8 bases left in between. The CDR3 loop spans 14 amino acids. Full variable domain (rest looked up from reference TRBV19 and TRBJ1-1): DGGITQSPKYLFRKEGQNVTLSCEQNLNHDAMYWYRQDPGQGLRLIYYSQIVNDFQKGDIAEGYSVSREKKESFPLTVTSAQKNPTAFYLCASSISVMNTEAFFGQGTRLTVV.